Here is one TCR beta chain with its context. Its antigen is unidentified. Looked up from germline, CDR1 is MNHEY and CDR2 is SMNVEV (reference sequence). The CDR3 is 14 amino acids. Trimming pared 6 bases from V and 6 bases from J, leaving 15 bases between. This record comes from a study of Graves' ophthalmopathy and Graves' hyperthyroidism. Study conclusions and caveats: Built on 13 signatures, a model told ophthalmopathy apart from stable hyperthyroidism with approximately 85% sensitivity and approximately 80% specificity.

RNA transcripts yielded amplified TCR beta CDR3 regions. HTBI primers were employed in first-round RT-PCR, then a second-round multiplex PCR followed. TCRdb reprocessed the multiplex PCR reads via MiXCR and lists one record per CDR3 protein. The sample consists of over a million distinct CDR3 sequences, 35% to 45% of them appearing once. This clonotype was sampled from an adult man with Graves' hyperthyroidism. The chain employs TRBV27 and TRBJ1-5; maybe TRBD1 (5 bases). Material for sequencing was peripheral blood or thyroid tissue (not recorded which). The CDR3 reads CASRDGADGQPQHF. CDR3 nucleotide sequence: TGTGCCAGCAGGGACGGGGCGGATGGTCAGCCCCAGCATTTT.